The clone carrying this T cell receptor beta chain occurred once. Its target is not known. The CDR3 carries no conserved terminal phenylalanine or tryptophan, so it likely arises from a read error. The DNA is left out, because the CDR3 cannot be placed on it with certainty; the CDR3 is given as TCRdb lists it. The sample comes from a study of vaccination effects on CD4 cells after COVID-19. Study-level background: The participants, recipients of two vaccine doses, got either BNT162b2 or mRNA-1273.

Study findings and constraints: The authors studied few convalescent patients and collected no early post-infection timepoints.

Clones were sequenced by immunoSEQ multiplex PCR, and TCRdb holds only the in-frame ones, with some missing. In the table there are 50,000 or so clones, 75% to 90% of which are singletons. Germline lookup yields CDR1 GTSNPN and CDR2 SVGIG (reference sequence). Including both end residues, the CDR3 is 8 amino acids long. With the ViraFEST assay, the study expanded antigen-specific CD4+ T cells using viral peptide pools, then sequenced them. Subsequent to a culture period of less than twelve days, CD4+ T cells were isolated. IL-2 at around 9.8 IU/ml and peptides at around 10 ug/ml were added to cultured PBMC, around 1.9 million per well. Fresh IL-2-containing medium replaced half the medium on days 3 and 7.

The sequence was collected from a human donor who received a COVID-19 vaccine. The sequences come from CD4+ T cells from PBMCs cultured with HCoV-229E spike peptides, collected before COVID-19 vaccination. The J gene is TRBJ1-1, the V gene TRBV30; TRBD1 is the table's D call and was not checked against the DNA. The CDR3 is CAWSGPGS.